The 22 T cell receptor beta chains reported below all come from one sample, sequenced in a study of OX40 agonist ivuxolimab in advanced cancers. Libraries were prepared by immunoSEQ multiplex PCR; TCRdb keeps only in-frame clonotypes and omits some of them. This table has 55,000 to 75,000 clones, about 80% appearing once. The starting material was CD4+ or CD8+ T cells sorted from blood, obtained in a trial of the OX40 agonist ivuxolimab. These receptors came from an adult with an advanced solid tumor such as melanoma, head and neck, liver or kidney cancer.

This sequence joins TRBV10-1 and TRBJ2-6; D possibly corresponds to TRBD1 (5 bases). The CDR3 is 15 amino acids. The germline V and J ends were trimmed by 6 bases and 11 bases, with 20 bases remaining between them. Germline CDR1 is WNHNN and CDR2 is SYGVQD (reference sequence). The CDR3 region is CASSPGSAQRDVLTF. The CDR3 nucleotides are TGCGCCAGCAGCCCAGGGTCAGCTCAACGCGACGTCCTGACTTTC.

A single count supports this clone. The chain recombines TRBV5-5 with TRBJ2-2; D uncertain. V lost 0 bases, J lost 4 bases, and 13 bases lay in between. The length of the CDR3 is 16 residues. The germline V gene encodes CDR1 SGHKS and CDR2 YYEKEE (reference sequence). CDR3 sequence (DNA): TGTGCCAGCAGCTTGGAAGTAGGTTCGGGCACCGGGGAGCTGTTTTTT. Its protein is CASSLEVGSGTGELFF. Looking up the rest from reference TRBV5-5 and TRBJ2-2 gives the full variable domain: DAGVTQSPTHLIKTRGQQVTLRCSPISGHKSVSWYQQVLGQGPQFIFQYYEKEERGRGNFPDRFSARQFPNYSSELNVNALLLGDSALYLCASSLEVGSGTGELFFGEGSRLTVL.

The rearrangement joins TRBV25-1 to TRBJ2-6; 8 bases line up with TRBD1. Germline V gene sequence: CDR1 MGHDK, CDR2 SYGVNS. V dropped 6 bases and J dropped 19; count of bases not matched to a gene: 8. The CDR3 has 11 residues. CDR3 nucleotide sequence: TGTGCCAGCAGGGGGACAGGACGAAATACTTTC. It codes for CASRGTGRNTF. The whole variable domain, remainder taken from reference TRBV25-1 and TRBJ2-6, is EADIYQTPRYLVIGTGKKITLECSQTMGHDKMYWYQQDPGMELHLIHYSYGVNSTEKGDLSSESTVSRIRTEHFPLTLESARPSHTSQYLCASRGTGRNTFGAGSRLTVL.

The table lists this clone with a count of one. CDR3 in amino acids: CASSETGGLTYEQYF. The CDR3 coding sequence is TGCGCCAGCAGCGAGACAGGGGGCTTGACCTACGAGCAGTACTTC. The V call is TRBV5-1, the J call TRBJ2-7; TRBD1 aligns across 10 bases. Germline CDR1 reads SGHRS; CDR2 reads YFSETQ. This CDR3 has 15 amino acids. The V segment lost 4 bases and the J segment 2 bases; nucleotides outside the gene matches: 6.

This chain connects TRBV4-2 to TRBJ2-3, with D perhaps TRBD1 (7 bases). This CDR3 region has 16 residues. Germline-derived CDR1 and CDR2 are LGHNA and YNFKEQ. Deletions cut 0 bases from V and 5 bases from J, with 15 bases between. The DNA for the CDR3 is TGTGCCAGCAGCCAAGAATCAGGGGGGCCGGGAGATACGCAGTATTTT. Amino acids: CASSQESGGPGDTQYF.

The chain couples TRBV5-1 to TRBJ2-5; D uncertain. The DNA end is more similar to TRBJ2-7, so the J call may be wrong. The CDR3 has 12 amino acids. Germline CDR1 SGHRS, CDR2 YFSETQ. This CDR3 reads CASSLGYDEQYF. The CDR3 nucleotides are TGCGCCAGCAGCTTGGGGTACGACGAGCAGTACTTC.

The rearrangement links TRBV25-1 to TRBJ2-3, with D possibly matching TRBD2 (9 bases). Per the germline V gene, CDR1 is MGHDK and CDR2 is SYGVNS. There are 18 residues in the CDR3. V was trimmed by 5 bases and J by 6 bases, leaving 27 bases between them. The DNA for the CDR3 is TGTGCCAGCAGTCCCACTAAGCAGGGGGCGGGAGGGCCGGATACGCAGTATTTT. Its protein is CASSPTKQGAGGPDTQYF. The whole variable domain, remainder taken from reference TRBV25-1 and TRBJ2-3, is EADIYQTPRYLVIGTGKKITLECSQTMGHDKMYWYQQDPGMELHLIHYSYGVNSTEKGDLSSESTVSRIRTEHFPLTLESARPSHTSQYLCASSPTKQGAGGPDTQYFGPGTRLTVL.

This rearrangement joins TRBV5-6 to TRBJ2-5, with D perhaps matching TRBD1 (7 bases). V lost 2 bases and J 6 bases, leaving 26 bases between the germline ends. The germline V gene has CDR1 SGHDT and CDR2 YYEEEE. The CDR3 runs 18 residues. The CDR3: CASSFRGTEASNKKTQYF. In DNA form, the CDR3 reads TGTGCCAGCAGCTTTCGCGGGACAGAGGCGTCGAACAAAAAGACCCAGTACTTC. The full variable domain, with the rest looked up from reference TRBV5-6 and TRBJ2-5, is DAGVTQSPTHLIKTRGQQVTLRCSPKSGHDTVSWYQQALGQGPQFIFQYYEEEERQRGNFPDRFSGHQFPNYSSELNVNALLLGDSALYLCASSFRGTEASNKKTQYFGPGTRLLVL.

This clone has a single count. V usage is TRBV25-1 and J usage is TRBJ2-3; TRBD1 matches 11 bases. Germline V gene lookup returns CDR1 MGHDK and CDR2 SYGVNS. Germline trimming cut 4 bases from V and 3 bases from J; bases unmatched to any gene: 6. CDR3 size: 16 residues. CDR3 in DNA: TGTGCCAGCAGTGGGACAGGGGGCGTTGGTACAGATACGCAGTATTTT. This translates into CASSGTGGVGTDTQYF.

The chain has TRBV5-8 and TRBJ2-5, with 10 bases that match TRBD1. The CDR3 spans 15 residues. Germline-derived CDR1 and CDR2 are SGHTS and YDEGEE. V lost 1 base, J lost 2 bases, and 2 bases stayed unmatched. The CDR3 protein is CASSLWTGGQETQYF. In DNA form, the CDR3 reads TGTGCCAGCAGCTTGTGGACAGGGGGGCAAGAGACCCAGTACTTC.

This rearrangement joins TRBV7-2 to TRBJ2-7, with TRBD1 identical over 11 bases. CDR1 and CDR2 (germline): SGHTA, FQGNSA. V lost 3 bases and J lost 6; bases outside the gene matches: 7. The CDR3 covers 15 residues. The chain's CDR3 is CASSFIGQGAGEQYF. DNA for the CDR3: TGTGCCAGCAGCTTCATCGGACAGGGGGCAGGCGAGCAGTACTTC.

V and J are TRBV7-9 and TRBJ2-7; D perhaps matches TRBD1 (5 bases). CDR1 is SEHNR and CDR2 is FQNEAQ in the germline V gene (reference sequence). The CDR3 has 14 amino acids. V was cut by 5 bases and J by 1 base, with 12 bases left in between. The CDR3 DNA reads TGTGCCAGCAGCCCCCGACAGAGTTCCTACGAGCAGTACTTC. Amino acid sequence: CASSPRQSSYEQYF.

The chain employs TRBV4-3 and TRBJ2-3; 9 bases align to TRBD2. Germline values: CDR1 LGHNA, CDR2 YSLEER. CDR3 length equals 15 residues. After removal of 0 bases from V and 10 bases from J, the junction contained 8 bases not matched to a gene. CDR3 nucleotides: TGCGCCAGCAGCCAAGATTGGCGGGGGGGCCAGGCGCAGTATTTT. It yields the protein CASSQDWRGGQAQYF.

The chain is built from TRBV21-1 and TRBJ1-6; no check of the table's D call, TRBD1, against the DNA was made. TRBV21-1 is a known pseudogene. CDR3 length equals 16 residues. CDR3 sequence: CASSKLSGTGVSPLHF. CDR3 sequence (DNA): TGTGCCAGCAGCAAATTGAGTGGGACAGGGGTTTCACCCCTCCACTTT.

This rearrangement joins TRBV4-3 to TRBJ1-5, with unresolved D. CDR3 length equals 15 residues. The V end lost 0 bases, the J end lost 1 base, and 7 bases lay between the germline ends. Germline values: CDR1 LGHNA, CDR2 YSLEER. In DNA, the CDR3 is TGCGCCAGCAGCCAAGACGGACGGAGCAATCAGCCCCAGCATTTT. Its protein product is CASSQDGRSNQPQHF.

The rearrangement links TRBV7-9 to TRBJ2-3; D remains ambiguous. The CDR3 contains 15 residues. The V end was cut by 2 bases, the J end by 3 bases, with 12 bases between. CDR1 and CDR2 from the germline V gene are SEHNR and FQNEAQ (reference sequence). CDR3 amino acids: CASSLSSIATDTQYF. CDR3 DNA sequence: TGTGCCAGCAGCTTAAGTTCGATTGCAACAGATACGCAGTATTTT.

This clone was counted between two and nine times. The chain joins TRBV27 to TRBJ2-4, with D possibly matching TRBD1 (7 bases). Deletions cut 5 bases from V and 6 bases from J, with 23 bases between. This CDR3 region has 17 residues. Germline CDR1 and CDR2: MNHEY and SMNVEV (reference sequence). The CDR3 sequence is CASSPAGGRGSVNIQYF. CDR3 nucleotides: TGTGCCAGCAGTCCGGCAGGGGGGCGCGGATCTGTAAACATTCAGTACTTC.

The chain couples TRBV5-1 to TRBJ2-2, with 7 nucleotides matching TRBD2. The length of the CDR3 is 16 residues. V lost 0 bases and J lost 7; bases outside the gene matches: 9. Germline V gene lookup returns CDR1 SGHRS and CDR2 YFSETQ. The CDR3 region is CASSLGASSGIGELFF. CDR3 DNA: TGCGCCAGCAGCTTGGGGGCGTCTAGCGGAATCGGGGAGCTGTTTTTT.

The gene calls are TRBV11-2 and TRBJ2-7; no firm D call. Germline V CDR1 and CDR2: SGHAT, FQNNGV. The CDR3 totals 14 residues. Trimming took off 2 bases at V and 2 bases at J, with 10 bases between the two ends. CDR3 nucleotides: TGTGCCAGCAGCTTATCCAGAGATACCTACGAGCAGTACTTC. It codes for CASSLSRDTYEQYF.

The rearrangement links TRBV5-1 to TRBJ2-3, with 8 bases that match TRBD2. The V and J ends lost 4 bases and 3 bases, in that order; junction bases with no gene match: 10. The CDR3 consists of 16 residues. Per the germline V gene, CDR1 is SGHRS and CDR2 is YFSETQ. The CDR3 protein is CASSPGGRWDTDTQYF. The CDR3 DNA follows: TGCGCCAGCAGCCCGGGAGGGCGGTGGGATACAGATACGCAGTATTTT.

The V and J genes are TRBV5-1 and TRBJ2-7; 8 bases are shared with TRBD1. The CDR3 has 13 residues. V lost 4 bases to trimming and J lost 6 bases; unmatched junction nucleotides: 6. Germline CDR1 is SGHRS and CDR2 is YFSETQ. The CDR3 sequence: CASSHQGAGEQYF. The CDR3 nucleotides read TGCGCCAGCAGCCATCAGGGGGCGGGCGAGCAGTACTTC.

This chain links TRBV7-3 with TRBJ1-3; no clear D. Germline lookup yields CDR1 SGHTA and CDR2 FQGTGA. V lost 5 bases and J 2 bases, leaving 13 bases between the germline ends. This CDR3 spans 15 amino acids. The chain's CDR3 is CASSHPSDAGNTIYF. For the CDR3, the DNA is TGTGCCAGCAGCCACCCTTCCGACGCTGGAAACACCATATATTTT.